The clone carrying this T cell receptor beta chain was detected a few times. Primed by a sample-barcoded 5' primer and a J-beta primer mix, a second PCR proceeded for 7 to 11 cycles. Via MiXCR, TCRdb re-called the 5' RACE reads, giving one row per CDR3 protein. The table records some 900,000 distinct CDR3 sequences, roughly 50% of them present only once. The CDR3 loop spans 16 amino acids. V lost 5 bases, J lost 0 bases, and 8 bases stayed unmatched. The data derive from a study of blood T cells in healthy people across ages. The clonotype originates from a young man in good health. Material: blood. This sequence joins TRBV12-3 or TRBV12-4 and TRBJ2-3, with TRBD1 matching 7 bases. CDR3 region: CASSPDRTTSTDTQYF. For the CDR3, the DNA is TGTGCCAGCAGTCCGGACAGGACAACTAGCACAGATACGCAGTATTTT.